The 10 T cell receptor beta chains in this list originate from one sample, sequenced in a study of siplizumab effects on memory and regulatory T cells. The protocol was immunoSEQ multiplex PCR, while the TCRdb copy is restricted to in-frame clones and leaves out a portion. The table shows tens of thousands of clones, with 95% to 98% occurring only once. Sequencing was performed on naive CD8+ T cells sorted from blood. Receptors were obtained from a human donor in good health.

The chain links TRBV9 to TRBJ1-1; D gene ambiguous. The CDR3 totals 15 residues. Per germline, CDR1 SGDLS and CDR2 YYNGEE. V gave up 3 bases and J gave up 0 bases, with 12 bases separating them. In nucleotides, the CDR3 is TGTGCCAGCAGCGGTAGATCGGGAATGAACACTGAAGCTTTCTTT. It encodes CASSGRSGMNTEAFF.

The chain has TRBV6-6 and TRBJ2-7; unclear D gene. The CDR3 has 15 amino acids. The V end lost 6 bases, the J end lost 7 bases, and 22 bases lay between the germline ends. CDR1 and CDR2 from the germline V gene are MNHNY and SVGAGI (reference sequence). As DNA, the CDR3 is TGTGCCAGCAGAGACCGACCCGGACCCATAGGGGAGCAGTACTTC. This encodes CASRDRPGPIGEQYF.

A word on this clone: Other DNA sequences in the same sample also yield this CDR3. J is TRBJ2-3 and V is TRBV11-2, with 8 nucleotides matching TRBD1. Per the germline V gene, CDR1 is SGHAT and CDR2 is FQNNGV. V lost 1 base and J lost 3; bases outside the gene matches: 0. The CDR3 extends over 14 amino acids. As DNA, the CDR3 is TGTGCCAGCAGCTTAGGACAGGGGACAGATACGCAGTATTTT. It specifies CASSLGQGTDTQYF.

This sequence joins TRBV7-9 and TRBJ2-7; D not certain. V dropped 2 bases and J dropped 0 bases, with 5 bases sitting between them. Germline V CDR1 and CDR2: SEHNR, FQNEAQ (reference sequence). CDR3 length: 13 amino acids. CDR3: CASSLSSSYEQYF. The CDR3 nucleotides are TGTGCCAGCAGCTTAAGCAGCTCCTACGAGCAGTACTTC.

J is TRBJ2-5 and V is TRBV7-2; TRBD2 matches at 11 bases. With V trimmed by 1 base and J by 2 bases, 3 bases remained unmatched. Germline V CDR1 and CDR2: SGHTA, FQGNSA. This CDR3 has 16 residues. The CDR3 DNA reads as TGTGCCAGCAGCTTAGGGGGACTAGCGGAGCAAGAGACCCAGTACTTC. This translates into CASSLGGLAEQETQYF.

The CDR3 spells CSGGGTGGSGELFF. The CDR3 DNA sequence: TGCAGCGGGGGGGGGACAGGGGGCTCCGGGGAGCTGTTTTTT. The gene calls are TRBV29-1 and TRBJ2-2, with 12 nucleotides matching TRBD1. V shed 7 bases, J shed 6 bases, and the junction held 6 bases outside the gene matches. This CDR3 contains 14 residues. Germline loops: CDR1 SQVTM, CDR2 ANQGSEA.

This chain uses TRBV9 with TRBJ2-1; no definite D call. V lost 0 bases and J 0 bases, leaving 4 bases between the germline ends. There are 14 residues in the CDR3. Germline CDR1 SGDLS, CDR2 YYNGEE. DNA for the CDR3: TGTGCCAGCAGCGTAGCCAGCTCCTACAATGAGCAGTTCTTC. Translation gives CASSVASSYNEQFF.

This chain's CDR3 is CASGQQDSNQPQHF. The CDR3 DNA reads TGTGCCAGTGGCCAGCAGGATAGCAATCAGCCCCAGCATTTT. The J gene is TRBJ1-5, the V gene TRBV9, with no clear D. Germline loops: CDR1 SGDLS, CDR2 YYNGEE. The CDR3 loop spans 14 amino acids. Trimming left V 8 bases short and J 0 bases short, with 12 bases between.

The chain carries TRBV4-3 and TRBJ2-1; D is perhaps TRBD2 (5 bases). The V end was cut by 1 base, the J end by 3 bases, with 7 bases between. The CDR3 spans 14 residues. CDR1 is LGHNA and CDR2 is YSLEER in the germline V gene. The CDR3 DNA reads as TGCGCCAGCAGCCAAGCCGAGGGCTACAATGAGCAGTTCTTC. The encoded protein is CASSQAEGYNEQFF.

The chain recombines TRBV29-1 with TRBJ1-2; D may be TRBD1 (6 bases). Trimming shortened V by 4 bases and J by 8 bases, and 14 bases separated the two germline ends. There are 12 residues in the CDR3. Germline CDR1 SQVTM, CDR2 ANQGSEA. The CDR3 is CSVVQGGGGYTF. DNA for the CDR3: TGCAGCGTTGTACAGGGTGGAGGAGGCTACACCTTC.